The clone carrying this T cell receptor (beta chain) appeared a few times. The antigen remains unidentified. The V and J ends lost 6 bases and 5 bases, in that order; junction bases with no gene match: 9. Germline CDR1 and CDR2: MNHEY and SVGAGI. The CDR3 is 14 residues long. Sequencing targeted expressed TCRB transcripts, as all isolated RNA had been reverse transcribed. Assay used: immunoSEQ multiplex PCR; TCRdb lists only in-frame clones, some missing. The sample comprises fewer than 250,000 clones, roughly 15% of which are singletons, and about 0.027% rests with the top ten. The sample belongs to a study of beta chain features in type 1 diabetes. Study-wide background: Age and gender were similar between patients and healthy donors, as were cell yields. Across all samples, some 110 million sorted cells were examined.

Overall study findings and caveats: VDJ junctions from type 1 diabetes patients carried fewer insertions and larger deletions.

The chain has TRBV6-5 and TRBJ2-7; TRBD2 matches at 8 bases. The clonotype originates from a woman between 40 and 55 years old in good health. Sequencing was carried out using naive CD4+ T cells from blood. CDR3 DNA: TGTGCCAGCAGATACAGCGGGAGTAGCCACGAGCAGTACTTC. This gives the protein CASRYSGSSHEQYF.